This TCR beta chain stems from a study of beta chain features in type 1 diabetes. Points from the study as a whole: The naive, central memory and Treg TCRB repertoires showed an apparent similarity that was greater among patients than among healthy donors. Shorter templates might be favored by PCR, and equally so in patients and in controls. Patients with Type 1 diabetes showed moderately but significantly shorter TCRB CDR3s in all four CD4+ subsets.

J was trimmed by 2 bases and V by 8 bases; bases with no gene match: 5. This CDR3 contains 13 residues. Per germline, CDR1 KGHSH and CDR2 LQKENI. About this clone: What it recognizes is unknown.

Reverse transcription of all isolated RNA meant that expressed TCRB transcripts were sequenced. Assay: immunoSEQ multiplex PCR; the TCRdb copy retains only in-frame clones and omits some. The sample shows more than 95,000 clones, 25% to 35% of them seen only once. The V gene is TRBV18, the J gene TRBJ2-5, with 7 bases that match TRBD1. What was sequenced was central memory CD4+ T cells from blood. The sequence was obtained from a woman between 18 and 29 years old with type 1 diabetes. Here the CDR3 DNA reads TGTGCCAGCCTCGGGACAGTACAAGAGACCCAGTACTTC. It translates to CASLGTVQETQYF.